The clone carrying this T cell receptor beta chain was counted ten times or more. Its antigen is unidentified. The ends were cut back, 4 bases at V and 8 bases at J, with 13 bases in the middle. This CDR3 is 13 amino acids long. Per germline, CDR1 SGDLS and CDR2 YYNGEE. This sample was included in a study of CD8 T cells in ankylosing spondylitis. Construction of TCR beta libraries was performed using quantitative 5'-RACE with molecular barcodes. TCRdb redid the calling of the 5' RACE reads with MiXCR, one entry per CDR3 protein. The sample has roughly 30,000 distinct CDR3 sequences; about 5.2% are singletons. Whole-study findings and limits: Existing reports had already noted some motif variants in reactive arthritis synovial fluid and blood. Significantly higher representation of disease-linked clones was reported for matched ankylosing spondylitis synovial fluid. A motif of under 10 highly homologous TCR beta variants was seen as apparently characteristic of ankylosing spondylitis blood.

This sequence joins TRBV9 and TRBJ1-5; tentative D call: TRBD1 (5 bases). The receptor comes from a female donor with ankylosing spondylitis or in good health (not recorded which). The sample consisted of blood, either unsorted or a sorted T cell fraction (not recorded which). In nucleotides, the CDR3 is TGTGCCAGCAGCCCTCGGGGAGGGGAGCCCCAGCATTTT. Translating it yields CASSPRGGEPQHF.